Below, 12 T cell receptor beta chains from the same sample are listed, as sequenced in a study of shared clonotypes between healthy human individuals. TCRdb's copy holds only in-frame clones and misses some; the assay was immunoSEQ multiplex PCR. The data show 760,000 or so clones, about 96% seen once. CD8 cells regarded as naive lacked CD45RO, were positively chosen for CCR7, and omitted terminally differentiated effector memory CD45RA+ cells. Specimen: naive CD8+ T cells sorted from blood. Every receptor here comes from a man in his thirties or forties in good health.

The rearrangement uses TRBV7-7 and TRBJ2-5, with D possibly matching TRBD2 (5 bases). Germline V lookup: CDR1 SSHAT, CDR2 FNYEAQ (reference sequence). Trimming stripped 2 bases from V and 5 bases from J, with 15 bases between. The CDR3 extends over 15 amino acids. The CDR3 DNA is TGTGCCAGCAGCTTATCTCGAGGGTTCCCGGAGACCCAGTACTTC. Its protein product is CASSLSRGFPETQYF.

CDR3 coding DNA: TGCAGCGTTAGACCCGCTTGGGGGACAGGGCGAGAGACCCAGTACTTC. Translation: CSVRPAWGTGRETQYF. V and J are TRBV29-1 and TRBJ2-5; 9 bases map to TRBD1. The V segment lost 5 bases and the J segment 4 bases; nucleotides outside the gene matches: 14. This CDR3 region has 16 residues. Germline loops: CDR1 SQVTM, CDR2 ANQGSEA.

The rearrangement uses TRBV7-9 and TRBJ2-7, with D possibly being TRBD2 (5 bases). The CDR3 sequence is 16 residues long. V lost 6 bases and J 1 base, leaving 19 bases between the germline ends. The germline gives CDR1 SEHNR, CDR2 FQNEAQ (reference sequence). The CDR3 region is CASRPNEATGSYEQYF. CDR3 coding DNA: TGTGCCAGCAGGCCCAACGAGGCGACGGGGTCCTACGAGCAGTACTTC.

The chain carries TRBV10-2 and TRBJ2-2, with TRBD2 matching 10 bases. Germline V CDR1 and CDR2: WSHSY, SAAADI. This CDR3 contains 17 residues. V shed 10 bases, J shed 0 bases, and the junction held 11 bases outside the gene matches. CDR3 sequence reads: CATVPLGLAANTGELFF. The CDR3 region has the DNA TGCGCCACCGTACCCCTCGGACTAGCGGCGAACACCGGGGAGCTGTTTTTT.

The rearrangement joins TRBV7-2 to TRBJ1-1, with a tentative D call TRBD1 (5 bases). Trimming removed 5 bases at V and 0 bases at J, with 13 bases between. This CDR3 comprises 15 residues. CDR1 and CDR2 from the germline V gene are SGHTA and FQGNSA. The CDR3 region is CASSQGWGLNTEAFF. The CDR3 DNA follows: TGTGCCAGCAGCCAGGGCTGGGGCTTGAACACTGAAGCTTTCTTT.

The V and J genes are TRBV27 and TRBJ2-1; possibly TRBD2 for D (5 bases). The CDR3 is made up of 13 amino acids. The ends were cut back, 8 bases at V and 0 bases at J, with 8 bases in the middle. The germline V gene encodes CDR1 MNHEY and CDR2 SMNVEV (reference sequence). The CDR3, as DNA: TGTGCCAGCGGACTTACCTCCTACAATGAGCAGTTCTTC. Translation: CASGLTSYNEQFF.

This rearrangement joins TRBV6-1 to TRBJ2-7; 11 bases agree with TRBD1. This CDR3 spans 17 amino acids. Germline assignment: CDR1 MNHNS and CDR2 SASEGT. Trimming at V came to 2 bases and at J to 0 bases, leaving 6 bases not matched to a gene. Here the CDR3 reads CASSELGGQGASYEQYF. The CDR3 region has the DNA TGTGCCAGCAGTGAATTGGGCGGACAGGGGGCCTCCTACGAGCAGTACTTC.

V is TRBV29-1 and J is TRBJ2-1, with 8 bases aligning to TRBD1. Germline assignment: CDR1 SQVTM and CDR2 ANQGSEA. J lost 6 bases, V lost 2 bases, and 9 bases had no gene match. The CDR3 length is 15 residues. CDR3 protein: CSVEWIWTGSNEQFF. The CDR3 bases are TGCAGCGTTGAATGGATCTGGACAGGGAGCAATGAGCAGTTCTTC.

The chain employs TRBV27 and TRBJ2-5; possible D gene TRBD1, 5 bases. Germline CDR1 and CDR2: MNHEY and SMNVEV (reference sequence). The length of the CDR3 is 14 residues. V was clipped by 1 base and J by 5 bases, with 11 bases between them. The CDR3 region is CASSLLGRQETQYF. The CDR3, as DNA: TGTGCCAGCAGTTTATTAGGCAGACAGGAGACCCAGTACTTC.

This chain joins TRBV27 and TRBJ2-3; D is unclear. The germline CDR1 and CDR2 sequences are MNHEY and SMNVEV (reference sequence). The CDR3 extends over 14 amino acids. The ends were cut back, 5 bases at V and 1 base at J, with 10 bases in the middle. CDR3 region: CASSPLGRTDTQYF. The CDR3 DNA is TGTGCCAGCAGTCCCCTCGGCCGCACAGATACGCAGTATTTT.

The rearrangement uses TRBV9 and TRBJ2-1; 11 bases fit TRBD2. The CDR3 consists of 15 residues. With V trimmed by 3 bases and J by 7 bases, 6 bases remained unmatched. The germline V gene has CDR1 SGDLS and CDR2 YYNGEE. The CDR3 DNA follows: TGTGCCAGCAGCGGCCAACTAGCGGGAGCTAATGAGCAGTTCTTC. Amino acids: CASSGQLAGANEQFF.

The J gene is TRBJ2-1, the V gene TRBV2, with TRBD2 identical over 11 bases. Germline values: CDR1 SNHLY, CDR2 FYNNEI. CDR3 length equals 15 residues. The V gene end was trimmed by 7 bases and the J gene end by 6 bases; junction bases not matched to a gene: 8. This CDR3 reads CASIILAGGSNEQFF. DNA of the CDR3: TGTGCCAGCATTATCCTAGCGGGAGGATCCAATGAGCAGTTCTTC. Combining the CDR3 with reference TRBV2 and TRBJ2-1 gives the whole variable domain EPEVTQTPSHQVTQMGQEVILRCVPISNHLYFYWYRQILGQKVEFLVSFYNNEISEKSEIFDDQFSVERPDGSNFTLKIRSTKLEDSAMYFCASIILAGGSNEQFFGPGTRLTVL.